This TCR beta chain was identified in a study of blood T cells in healthy people across ages (dated by TCRdb to between 2014 and 2017). Study-wide context: In model experiments, template switching captured about one uniquely barcoded TCR beta cDNA molecule for every two T cells. The study measured age-related changes in TCR beta repertoire diversity using deep sequencing normalized with unique cDNA molecular identifiers. Donors were grouped into four age groups: young (average roughly 16 years), middle-aged (about 38), aged (approximately 58) and long-lived (approximately 82). Donors of different ages were randomly distributed across sequencing lanes to avoid experimental bias. Two additional independent replicas of 1 million unique cDNA reads from the same blood draw were analyzed for two donors (one aged 18 to 30 and one aged 80 or older).

Libraries were prepared through 5' RACE. Sequencing instrument: Illumina HiSeq 2500. A second PCR of about 6 to 11 cycles was performed with a sample-barcoded 5' primer and a J-beta primer mix. A template-switch 5' adaptor carrying 12 random nucleotides introduced a unique molecular identifier onto each TCR beta cDNA molecule. At least 3 million CDR3-containing paired-end reads were obtained from each sample. First-strand cDNA was synthesized from all RNA with the Mint cDNA synthesis kit, primed by a TRBC-specific oligonucleotide. All cDNA was treated with uracil-DNA glycosylase and then went through a first 18-cycle PCR with the universal primers M1SS and BC2_uni_R. As for the original processing: Normalization of each sample was performed by random selection of 1 million high-quality reads, each carrying a distinct molecular identifier. Reads sharing molecular identifiers were discarded rather than binned into consensus sequences. MiTCR, set to a Q25 quality threshold and the strictest error-elimination algorithm, was used for CDR3 identification, clonotype clustering and error correction. A nonparametric unseen species model using Euler transformation provided a lower-bound estimate of total TCR beta diversity. TCRdb ran its own pipeline on the public reads, namely fastp trimming at Q25 and MiXCR clone calling, and kept in-frame beta chains. Identical CDR3 protein sequences are pooled into one entry, listed with their most common genes and DNA. V and J calls and clone size were set by TCRdb, not the authors. The sample contains over 600,000 distinct CDR3 sequences, less than 60% of them found a single time. Around 18% of the sample goes to the ten largest clones.

The paper as a whole reports these results and caveats: Compared with the aged group, the long-lived group had more naive CD4+ T cells, fewer expanded clones and increased TCR diversity, a pattern suggesting age selection. Donor CMV infection status was unknown, potentially confounding age-related changes in expanded clonotypes. Total diversity estimates from one million sequenced T cells were considered lower bounds and underestimates. Conclusive comparison of naive and antigen-experienced compartments was prevented by the profiling of bulk unsorted PBMCs. A strong correlation was found between observed TCR beta diversity and the percentage of naive T cells measured by flow cytometry. As age increased, observed TCR beta diversity per million T cells dropped in a roughly linear way, and a significant reduction was already evident by age about 36.

Donors were 39 systemically healthy Caucasian individuals from Russia aged 6 to 90 years. Each donor gave ten milliliters of peripheral blood, collected into EDTA-treated Vacutainer tubes. PBMCs were isolated by Ficoll-Paque density-gradient centrifugation, with at least 7 million obtained per sample. Trizol reagent was used to extract total RNA from the PBMCs, yielding at least 5 micrograms per sample. Naive CD45RAhigh/CD27high T cell percentages were measured by flow cytometry on a PBMC aliquot from every donor. CDR1 and CDR2 (MDHEN, SYDVKM) derive from the germline V gene. V loses 5 bases of germline sequence and J loses 8 bases, and the interval between the two ends is 19 bases. Counted from cysteine to phenylalanine, this CDR3 has 15 amino acids. The only DNA kept is the CDR3, 45 bases in frame from the first base. As for this clonotype: Its specific antigen is unknown. Base qualities were left out, and no much larger clone turns up one base away.

The chain joins TRBV28 to TRBJ2-1; the D segment might be TRBD1 or TRBD2, since each matches 5 bases. The sequenced material came from blood. The receptor comes from an older man in good health. In nucleotide form, the sequence is TGTGCCAGCAGTCGACCCGAGCCGGGGCGGTATGAGCAGTTCTTC. It encodes CASSRPEPGRYEQFF.